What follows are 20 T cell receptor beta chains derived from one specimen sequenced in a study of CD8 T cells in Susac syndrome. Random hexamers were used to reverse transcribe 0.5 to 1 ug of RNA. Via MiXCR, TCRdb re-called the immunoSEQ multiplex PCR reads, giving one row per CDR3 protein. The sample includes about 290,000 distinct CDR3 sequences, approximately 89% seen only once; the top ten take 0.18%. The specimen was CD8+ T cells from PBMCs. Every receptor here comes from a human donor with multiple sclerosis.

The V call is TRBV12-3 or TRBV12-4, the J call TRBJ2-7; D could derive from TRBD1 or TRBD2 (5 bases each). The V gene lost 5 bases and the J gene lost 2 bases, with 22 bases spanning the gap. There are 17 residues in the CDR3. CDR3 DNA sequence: TGTGCCAGCAGTCCTCGTGGGGCCGGGATACTCCCCTACGAGCAGTACTTC. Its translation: CASSPRGAGILPYEQYF.

CDR3 DNA: TGTGCCAGTAGGCTGACTAGCGGGAGGATCTACGAGCAGTACTTC. Its translation is CASRLTSGRIYEQYF. V is TRBV19 and J is TRBJ2-7, with TRBD2 matching over 13 bases. Germline V gene lookup returns CDR1 LNHDA and CDR2 SQIVND (reference sequence). CDR3 length: 15 amino acids. V gave up 6 bases and J gave up 3 bases; unmatched junction bases: 5.

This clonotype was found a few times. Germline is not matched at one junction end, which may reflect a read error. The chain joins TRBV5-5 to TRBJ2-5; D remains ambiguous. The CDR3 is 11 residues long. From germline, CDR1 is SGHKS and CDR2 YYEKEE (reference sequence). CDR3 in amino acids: CASRLGETQYF. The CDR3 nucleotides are TGTGCCAGCAGGTTGGGGGAGACCCAGTACTTC.

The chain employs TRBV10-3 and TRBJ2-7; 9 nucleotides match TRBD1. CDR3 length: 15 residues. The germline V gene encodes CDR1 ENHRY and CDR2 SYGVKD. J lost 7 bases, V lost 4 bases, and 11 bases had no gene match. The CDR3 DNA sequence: TGTGCCATCAGTGGGCTCGGGACAGGGCTGGTTGAGCAGTACTTC. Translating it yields CAISGLGTGLVEQYF.

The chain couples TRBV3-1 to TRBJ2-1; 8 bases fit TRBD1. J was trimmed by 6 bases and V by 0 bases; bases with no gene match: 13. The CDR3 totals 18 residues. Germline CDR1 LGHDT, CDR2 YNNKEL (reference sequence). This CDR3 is CASSQDSPTGEAGNEQFF. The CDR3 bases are TGTGCCAGCAGCCAAGATAGCCCGACAGGGGAAGCTGGCAATGAGCAGTTCTTC.

The CDR3: CASSVGTSGPQETQYF. The DNA of the CDR3 is TGTGCCAGCAGCGTAGGGACTAGCGGGCCTCAAGAGACCCAGTACTTC. This chain joins TRBV9 and TRBJ2-5; 11 bases agree with TRBD2. Germline assignment: CDR1 SGDLS and CDR2 YYNGEE. The J segment lost 2 bases and the V segment lost 0 bases, leaving 3 bases of the junction unmatched. This CDR3 is 16 amino acids long.

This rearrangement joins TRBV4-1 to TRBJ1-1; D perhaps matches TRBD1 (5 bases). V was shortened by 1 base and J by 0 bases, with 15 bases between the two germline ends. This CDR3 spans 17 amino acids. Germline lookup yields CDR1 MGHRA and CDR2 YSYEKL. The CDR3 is CASSQVAPDIMNTEAFF. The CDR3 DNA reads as TGCGCCAGCAGCCAAGTAGCCCCGGACATTATGAACACTGAAGCTTTCTTT.

The CDR3 bases are TGTGCCAGCAGTGAAGTTTTGAGCTCTGGAAACACCATATATTTT. Its protein product is CASSEVLSSGNTIYF. The chain joins TRBV6-1 to TRBJ1-3; D gene uncertain. The CDR3 is made up of 15 amino acids. Germline values: CDR1 MNHNS, CDR2 SASEGT. The germline V and J ends were trimmed by 1 base and 0 bases, with 7 bases remaining between them.

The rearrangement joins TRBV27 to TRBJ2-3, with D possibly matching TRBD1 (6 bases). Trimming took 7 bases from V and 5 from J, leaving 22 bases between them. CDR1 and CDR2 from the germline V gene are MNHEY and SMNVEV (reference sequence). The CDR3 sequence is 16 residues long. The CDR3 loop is CASTPLAFVGGDTQYF. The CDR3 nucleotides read TGTGCCAGCACCCCCTTGGCTTTCGTAGGGGGAGATACGCAGTATTTT.

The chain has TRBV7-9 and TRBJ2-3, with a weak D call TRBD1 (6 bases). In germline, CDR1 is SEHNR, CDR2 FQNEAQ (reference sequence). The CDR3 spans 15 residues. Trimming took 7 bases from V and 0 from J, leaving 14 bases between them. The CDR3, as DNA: TGTGCCAGCATTTTTGGGGGCCATAGCACAGATACGCAGTATTTT. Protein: CASIFGGHSTDTQYF.

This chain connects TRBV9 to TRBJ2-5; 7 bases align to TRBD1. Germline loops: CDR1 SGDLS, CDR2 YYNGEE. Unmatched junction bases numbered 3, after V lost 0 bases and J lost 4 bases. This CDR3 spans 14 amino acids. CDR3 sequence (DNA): TGTGCCAGCAGCGTAGACAGGGGTGGAGAGACCCAGTACTTC. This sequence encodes CASSVDRGGETQYF.

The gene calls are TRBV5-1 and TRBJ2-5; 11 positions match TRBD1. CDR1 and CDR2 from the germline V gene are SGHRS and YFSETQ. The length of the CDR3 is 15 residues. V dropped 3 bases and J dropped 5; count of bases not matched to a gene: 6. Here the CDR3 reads CASSSDRGLGETQYF. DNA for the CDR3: TGCGCCAGCAGCTCGGACAGGGGGCTTGGGGAGACCCAGTACTTC.

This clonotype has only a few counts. CDR3 DNA: TGTGCCAGCAGTACCGGGACAGGGAGTACGCAGTATTTT. Encoded protein: CASSTGTGSTQYF. V usage is TRBV6-1 and J usage is TRBJ2-3, with 9 positions matching TRBD1. The germline V gene has CDR1 MNHNS and CDR2 SASEGT. Trimming at V came to 5 bases and at J to 8 bases, leaving 5 bases not matched to a gene. This CDR3 is built from 13 residues.

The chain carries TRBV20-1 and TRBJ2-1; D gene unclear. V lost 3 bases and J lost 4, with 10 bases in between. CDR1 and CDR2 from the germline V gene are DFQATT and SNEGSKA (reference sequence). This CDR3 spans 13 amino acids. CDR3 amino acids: CSARRLEYNEQFF. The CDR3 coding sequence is TGCAGTGCTAGGCGGCTCGAGTACAATGAGCAGTTCTTC.

This CDR3 is CASSLYTGGLSYEQYF. The CDR3 bases are TGTGCCAGCAGTTTGTATACAGGGGGCTTATCCTACGAGCAGTACTTC. The chain carries TRBV12-3 or TRBV12-4 and TRBJ2-7, with 9 bases aligning to TRBD1. Trimming at V came to 3 bases and at J to 1 base, leaving 7 bases not matched to a gene. The CDR3 contains 16 residues.

The CDR3 DNA is TGTGCCAGCAGTCCAATGGGCCAAGGGCCTTACGAGCAGTACTTC. It is translated as CASSPMGQGPYEQYF. The chain employs TRBV28 and TRBJ2-7; D uncertain. Trimming took off 5 bases at V and 4 bases at J, with 18 bases between the two ends. CDR1 is MDHEN, CDR2 SYDVKM, per germline. CDR3 size: 15 residues.

This CDR3 reads CASSATGGSGANVLTF. CDR3 coding DNA: TGTGCCAGCAGTGCGACAGGGGGCTCCGGGGCCAACGTCCTGACTTTC. The chain joins TRBV25-1 to TRBJ2-6; TRBD1 agrees at 10 bases. This CDR3 spans 16 amino acids. Germline CDR1 MGHDK, CDR2 SYGVNS. J lost 4 bases, V lost 4 bases, and 4 bases had no gene match.

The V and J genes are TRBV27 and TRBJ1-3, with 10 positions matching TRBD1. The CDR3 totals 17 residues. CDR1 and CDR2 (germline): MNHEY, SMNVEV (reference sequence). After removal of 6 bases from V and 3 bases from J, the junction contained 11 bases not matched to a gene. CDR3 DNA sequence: TGTGCCAGCAGCCCTTCCCGGGACAGGGGACTTGGAAACACCATATATTTT. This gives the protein CASSPSRDRGLGNTIYF.

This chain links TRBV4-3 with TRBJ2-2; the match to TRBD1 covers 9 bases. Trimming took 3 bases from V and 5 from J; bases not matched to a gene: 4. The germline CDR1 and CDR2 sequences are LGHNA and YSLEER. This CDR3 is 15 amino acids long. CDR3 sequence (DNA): TGCGCCAGCAGCCACGGGACAGGGATAACCGGGGAGCTGTTTTTT. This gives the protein CASSHGTGITGELFF.

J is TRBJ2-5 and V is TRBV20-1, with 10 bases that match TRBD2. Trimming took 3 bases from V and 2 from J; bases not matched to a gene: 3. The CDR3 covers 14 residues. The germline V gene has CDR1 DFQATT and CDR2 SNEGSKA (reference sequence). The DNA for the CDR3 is TGCAGTGCTAGGAGCGGGGGGGAGCAAGAGACCCAGTACTTC. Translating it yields CSARSGGEQETQYF.